This T cell receptor (beta chain) stems from a study of control samples from healthy donors and cancer patients. Only in-frame clones appear in the TCRdb table, and some are missing; sequencing was by immunoSEQ multiplex PCR. The sample totals fewer than 200,000 clones. V was pared by 1 base and J by 6 bases, with 11 bases between. Germline CDR1 is SEHNR and CDR2 is FQNEAQ (reference sequence). The CDR3 covers 14 residues. The chain couples TRBV7-9 to TRBJ2-3; D remains unclear. The clonotype was recovered from a woman aged 25 to 39 in good health. The specimen was blood. The CDR3 DNA reads TGTGCCAGCAGCTTAGTATCGTATATGGATACGCAGTATTTT. The encoded protein is CASSLVSYMDTQYF.